Reported below is one T cell receptor (beta chain). Its specific antigen is unknown. No quality values exist for individual bases; no much larger clone is one base distant. This entry comes from a study of human T cells and chemical hapten exposure (dated by TCRdb to the early 2020s). Looking at the study overall: For sensitization, 2% DPC in acetone was applied to a roughly 2 cm by roughly 2 cm area of upper inner arm skin. Blood for TCR sequencing was provided by twenty-nine alopecia patients at one to four time points (pre-sensitization, 2, 6 and 24 weeks). Blood samples were taken from patients before sensitization (week 0) and then at 2, 6 and about 24 weeks after DPC sensitization. Weekly therapeutic DPC doses were additionally applied to the scalp of patients throughout the approximately 24-week study period. Patch testing was performed on the upper back with Finn chambers containing 0.01% DPC, and the patch tests were scored after 6 days according to International Contact Dermatitis Research Group standards. The libraries were sequenced as a pool, and the TCR yield per sample differed mostly because of small variations in library volumes within the pool. This study followed changes in the peripheral blood TCR repertoire in vivo during primary and secondary sensitization of alopecia patients to the hapten diphenylcyclopropenone (DPC). The mostly female patient cohort included alopecia areata with under or over 50% scalp involvement, alopecia totalis and alopecia universalis.

The protocol used for the library was RACE. Sequenced using a NextSeq 500. Library preparation attached unique molecular identifiers to individual cDNA molecules for quantitative, reproducible TCR counting. Both TCR alpha and TCR beta chains were sequenced from each blood RNA sample. The published analysis was carried out like this. Samples had a median of roughly 100,000 TCRs, with a range from about 20,000 to 690,600. V, J and CDR3 annotation of the TCR reads was carried out using the Decombinator software suite. For the PS versus PT1 abundance plots, all samples were subsampled to the same number of TCRs (28,000). Expanded TCRs were defined as absent before sensitization and observed at least eight times at the 2-week time point. TCRdb itself trimmed the public reads at Q25 with fastp, ran MiXCR and retained productive beta chains. Rows are unified per CDR3 protein, each entry keeping the most common DNA and genes. TCRdb's processing, not the authors' own work, is the source of the V and J calls. The sample records 330,000 or so distinct CDR3 sequences, under 6.5% of which are singletons. The ten largest clonotypes hold approximately 5.4% of the sample.

The meaning of the sample's time point label: patch test 2, 6 weeks after DPC sensitization. In light of the paper, this sample's treatment or condition label describes: therapeutic diphenylcyclopropenone sensitization with weekly scalp DPC. At every patch-test visit, the blood draw took place before the patch test was put on. Eligible patients were aged 18 to 70, diagnosed with alopecia, deemed suitable for DPC therapy, and excluded if pregnant. Total RNA was extracted from unfractionated whole blood that had been collected in Tempus Blood RNA tubes. The CDR3 starts with the cysteine, ends with the phenylalanine, and has 13 residues. The retained sequence is limited to the CDR3, 39 bases, with the frame set at the first base. Between the V and J ends, shortened by 1 base and 5 bases respectively, the junction contains 8 bases. CDR1 and CDR2, per the germline V gene, are SGHTA and FQGNSA. The paper as a whole reports these results and caveats: After repeated subsampling, the strength of the expansion versus patch-test correlation and the threshold at which it became significant changed. Compared with pre-sensitization or healthy control sets, expanded TCRs formed significantly more large CDR3 similarity clusters, which is consistent with antigen-driven responses. Alopecia, a presumed autoimmune disease, was present in all patients, so the immune response of the patients might differ from that of healthy individuals. No change with DPC sensitization was found in the number of TCRs above 1 in 1000 frequency, and no evidence of global repertoire structure alterations was found. Patch test score was positively correlated with the number of PT1 expanded TCRs, with significance at thresholds 8, 16 and 32 but not at 4.

The source was whole blood, collected in connection with sensitization to the hapten diphenylcyclopropenone (DPC). The origin of this receptor is a young woman with alopecia areata. Some clones in this sample may be carry-over from other donors' samples. The V gene is TRBV7-2 and the J gene is TRBJ1-1; the D gene cannot be resolved reliably. The DNA sequence reads TGTGCCAGCAGCTTAGTCCAGGTAACTGAAGCTTTCTTT. Its protein reads: CASSLVQVTEAFF.